The text below deals with one TCR beta chain. This entry belongs to a study of blood T cell repertoires in COVID-19. As for the study in general: The samples span acute and convalescent COVID-19 from the United States, Italy and Spain. The cDNA or gDNA used as material had been derived from T cells, B-cell-depleted T cells, or PBMCs.

The study drew participants aged about 18 to 89 years from fewer than 30 US areas. Germline lookup yields CDR1 GTSNPN and CDR2 SVGIG (reference sequence). Deletions cut 0 bases from V and 0 bases from J, with 6 bases between. The length of the CDR3 is 13 residues. Original handling: Estimates of nucleated cell counts were drawn from the amplification of reference gene primers. Sequencing used immunoSEQ multiplex PCR; TCRdb keeps in-frame clones, though not all of them. V and J calls and clone size are those listed in that table; D and trimming were worked out from the DNA. The repertoire consists of almost 400,000 clones, with approximately 87% occurring once and the leading ten covering approximately 1%.

This clonotype was sampled from a woman in her 30s with acute COVID-19. The sequenced material came from PBMCs or T cells enriched from blood (not recorded which). The chain has TRBV30 and TRBJ2-7; no firm D call. The CDR3 sequence is CAWSVMASYEQYF. The CDR3 DNA follows: TGTGCCTGGAGTGTAATGGCCTCCTACGAGCAGTACTTC. The full variable domain, its missing parts supplied by reference TRBV30 and TRBJ2-7, is SQTIHQWPATLVQPVGSPLSLECTVEGTSNPNLYWYRQAAGRGLQLLFYSVGIGQISSEVPQNLSASRPQDRQFILSSKKLLLSDSGFYLCAWSVMASYEQYFGPGTRLTVT.